This T cell receptor beta chain was identified in a study of shared clonotypes between healthy human individuals. Study-wide context: Researchers assigned three CD4 naive, three CD4 memory, two CD8 naive and one CD8 memory plate to each donor.

Trimming removed 5 bases from V and 7 bases from J; junction bases left unmatched: 4. CDR3 length: 13 amino acids. The germline V gene has CDR1 MGHRA and CDR2 YSYEKL. Clones were sequenced by immunoSEQ multiplex PCR, and TCRdb holds only the in-frame ones, with some missing. The sample lists under 200,000 clones; approximately 92% were seen once. CD45RA+ naive and CD45RA-negative memory subsets were separated from CD4+ cells. Concerning this clone: As yet, its antigen is unknown.

Whole-study results and caveats: Compared with memory subsets, naive subsets generally had larger estimated richness.

The rearrangement links TRBV4-1 to TRBJ1-5; 8 bases match TRBD1. This clonotype originated in a woman in her twenties or thirties in good health. The sample taken for sequencing was naive CD4+ T cells sorted from blood. Subset specified: CD45RA+ positively selected. CDR3 nucleotide sequence: TGCGCCAGCAGCAGTCAGGGGGCGCAGCCCCAGCATTTT. This translates into CASSSQGAQPQHF.